These 31 T cell receptor beta chains were sequenced from one sample in a study of blood T cell repertoires in COVID-19 (dated by TCRdb to 2018 to 2021). Libraries were built with the immunoSEQ multiplex PCR assay. TCRdb mirrors the immuneACCESS table, restricted to in-frame sequences. Some clones are absent from its copies; in checked studies, under half trace to an unresolved V gene, and the reason for the others is unknown. Within this sample are fewer than 250,000 clones, with about four fifths of them counted one time only. Together, the top ten hold about 2.5% of the sample. Source material: peripheral blood. The source is a woman aged 40 to 50 with active or convalescent COVID-19.

The chain joins TRBV19 to TRBJ1-1; TRBD1 matches 9 bases. Germline trimming cut 6 bases from V and 10 bases from J; bases unmatched to any gene: 6. The CDR3 extends over 12 amino acids. CDR1 and CDR2 from the germline V gene are LNHDA and SQIVND (reference sequence). The CDR3 loop is CASRNGQGRAFF. In DNA form, the CDR3 reads TGTGCCAGTAGAAACGGACAGGGGCGAGCTTTCTTT.

The V and J genes are TRBV27 and TRBJ1-2; D is perhaps TRBD1 (6 bases). The CDR3 covers 16 residues. V dropped 1 base and J dropped 4 bases, with 16 bases sitting between them. Germline V gene sequence: CDR1 MNHEY, CDR2 SMNVEV (reference sequence). CDR3 DNA: TGTGCCAGCAGTTTATGGGGACCCACAGGGACCTATGGCTACACCTTC. Translated, it gives CASSLWGPTGTYGYTF.

The chain recombines TRBV30 with TRBJ1-4; 8 bases match TRBD1. CDR1 and CDR2 from the germline V gene are GTSNPN and SVGIG (reference sequence). The junction had 21 bases not matched to a gene; V was cut back by 6 bases and J by 6 bases. This CDR3 comprises 18 residues. The CDR3 is CACAGDRWSFVSDEKLFF. The CDR3 nucleotides read TGTGCCTGTGCGGGGGACAGGTGGTCTTTTGTTTCGGATGAAAAACTGTTTTTT.

V is TRBV4-2 and J is TRBJ2-3; 11 bases map to TRBD2. The germline gives CDR1 LGHNA, CDR2 YNFKEQ. The V segment lost 0 bases and the J segment 3 bases; nucleotides outside the gene matches: 2. This CDR3 spans 16 amino acids. The CDR3 nucleotides are TGTGCCAGCAGCCAAGAATTAGCGGGGGGGACAGATACGCAGTATTTT. Translating it yields CASSQELAGGTDTQYF.

CDR3 DNA sequence: TGTGCCAGCAGCCAAGAAGTGGGCCGATCCTACGAGCAGTACTTC. Amino acid sequence: CASSQEVGRSYEQYF. This rearrangement joins TRBV3-1 (or the pseudogene TRBV3-2) to TRBJ2-7, with D uncertain. Trimming pared 0 bases from V and 1 base from J, leaving 10 bases between. The V gene's germline CDR1 is LGHDT and CDR2 YNNKEL (reference sequence). The CDR3 totals 15 residues.

The chain joins TRBV24-1 to TRBJ2-3, with 12 bases matching TRBD2. V lost 4 bases and J lost 4; bases outside the gene matches: 14. This CDR3 comprises 19 residues. The germline gives CDR1 KGHDR, CDR2 SFDVKD. The CDR3 reads CATSEVLAGGFGSSDTQYF. CDR3 sequence (DNA): TGTGCCACCAGTGAAGTGCTAGCGGGAGGGTTTGGATCATCAGATACGCAGTATTTT.

V and J are TRBV7-9 and TRBJ2-2, with D maybe TRBD1 (6 bases). The CDR3 length is 16 residues. The germline V gene has CDR1 SEHNR and CDR2 FQNEAQ (reference sequence). Trimming stripped 6 bases from V and 0 bases from J, with 14 bases between. The CDR3 is CASRSQQGPNTGELFF. CDR3 coding DNA: TGTGCCAGCAGAAGTCAACAGGGACCGAACACCGGGGAGCTGTTTTTT.

The chain uses TRBV5-1 and TRBJ1-2; 10 bases agree with TRBD1. The CDR3 sequence is 14 residues long. CDR1 and CDR2 from the germline V gene are SGHRS and YFSETQ. Germline trimming cut 4 bases from V and 5 bases from J; bases unmatched to any gene: 5. The CDR3 reads CASSQTGGAYGYTF. The CDR3 nucleotides read TGCGCCAGCAGCCAGACAGGGGGCGCGTATGGCTACACCTTC.

The rearrangement links TRBV7-9 to TRBJ2-5; the match to TRBD1 covers 8 bases. Germline CDR1 SEHNR, CDR2 FQNEAQ (reference sequence). V was pared by 6 bases and J by 5 bases, with 5 bases of the junction left unmatched. The length of the CDR3 is 13 residues. The CDR3 DNA sequence: TGTGCCAGCAGGGGGACAGGCAGGGAGACCCAGTACTTC. Translated, it gives CASRGTGRETQYF.

This sequence joins TRBV27 and TRBJ2-3; 10 bases are shared with TRBD2. V lost 4 bases, J lost 3 bases, and 10 bases stayed unmatched. CDR1 and CDR2 from the germline V gene are MNHEY and SMNVEV (reference sequence). The CDR3 runs 17 residues. The CDR3 region has the DNA TGTGCCAGCAGTTGGCTAGCGGGGGCCTCCCGAACAGATACGCAGTATTTT. As protein: CASSWLAGASRTDTQYF.

This rearrangement joins TRBV6-2 or TRBV6-3 to TRBJ1-2; maybe TRBD1 (6 bases). The CDR3 consists of 17 residues. V gave up 5 bases and J gave up 0 bases, with 19 bases separating them. Germline V lookup: CDR1 MNHEY, CDR2 SVGEGT. The CDR3 nucleotides are TGTGCCAGCAGTCCAAGGCGAGACAGGATATCTAACTATGGCTACACCTTC. Translated: CASSPRRDRISNYGYTF.

The V and J genes are TRBV6-5 and TRBJ2-5; tentative D call: TRBD1 (6 bases). The germline V gene has CDR1 MNHEY and CDR2 SVGAGI. Trimming removed 8 bases from V and 4 bases from J, with 17 bases in between. The CDR3 consists of 14 residues. In DNA, the CDR3 is TGTGCCAGCTTAAGACAGGCAGAGGGAGAGACCCAGTACTTC. This translates into CASLRQAEGETQYF.

This chain connects TRBV9 to TRBJ1-2, with D possibly TRBD1 on 6 matching bases. The ends were cut back, 3 bases at V and 1 base at J, with 13 bases in the middle. CDR3 length: 15 residues. The germline gives CDR1 SGDLS, CDR2 YYNGEE. The CDR3 nucleotides are TGTGCCAGCAGCGCCGAGGGAGGGGGTAACTATGGCTACACCTTC. The encoded protein is CASSAEGGGNYGYTF.

The J gene is TRBJ2-3, the V gene TRBV29-1; the D is unclear. This CDR3 region has 11 residues. With 2 bases removed from V and 6 bases from J, the gap between germline ends came to 6 bases. Germline V CDR1 and CDR2: SQVTM, ANQGSEA. For the CDR3, the DNA is TGCAGCGTTGAAATCGGGGATACGCAGTATTTT. This codes for CSVEIGDTQYF.

This clone was observed a handful of times. The genes are TRBV27 and TRBJ1-2; 7 nucleotides match TRBD1. The CDR3 has 16 residues. Trimming removed 2 bases from V and 4 bases from J; junction bases left unmatched: 10. Germline CDR1 and CDR2: MNHEY and SMNVEV (reference sequence). The DNA for the CDR3 is TGTGCCAGCAGTTTACGGCGTACGGCAGGGGGCTATGGCTACACCTTC. This translates into CASSLRRTAGGYGYTF.

The chain is built from TRBV7-9 and TRBJ2-7, with TRBD1 matching 7 bases. The germline V gene encodes CDR1 SEHNR and CDR2 FQNEAQ (reference sequence). The ends lost 3 bases at V and 4 bases at J; junction bases unmatched: 3. The length of the CDR3 is 13 residues. CDR3 residues: CASSLGRGYEQYF. The DNA for the CDR3 is TGTGCCAGCAGCTTGGGCAGGGGGTACGAGCAGTACTTC.

The V call is TRBV6-6, the J call TRBJ2-5; 10 positions agree with TRBD1. The CDR3 runs to 14 residues. Germline CDR1 and CDR2: MNHNY and SVGAGI (reference sequence). The trim removed 4 bases at V and 6 bases at J, leaving 5 bases unmatched. CDR3 in DNA: TGTGCCAGCAGTTCCCCGGGACAGGGGAAGACCCAGTACTTC. Translation: CASSSPGQGKTQYF.

The J gene is TRBJ1-1, the V gene TRBV6-5, with a weak D call TRBD1 (5 bases). V lost 8 bases and J lost 11, with 15 bases in between. Looked up from germline, CDR1 is MNHEY and CDR2 is SVGAGI. The CDR3 covers 11 residues. CDR3 sequence: CASVSAGGAFF. The CDR3 nucleotides read TGTGCCAGCGTTTCGGCGGGGGGTGCTTTCTTT.

The chain is built from TRBV7-3 and TRBJ2-1; D remains unclear. This CDR3 is built from 15 residues. Trimming removed 4 bases at V and 5 bases at J, with 15 bases between. CDR1 is SGHTA, CDR2 FQGTGA, per germline. The CDR3 protein is CASSSGRLSHNEQFF. In DNA form, the CDR3 reads TGTGCCAGCAGCTCGGGTCGACTCTCTCACAATGAGCAGTTCTTC.

The chain employs TRBV7-2 and TRBJ2-7; tentative D call: TRBD2 (5 bases). The CDR3 runs to 16 residues. The V end was cut by 2 bases, the J end by 1 base, with 15 bases between. The germline V gene has CDR1 SGHTA and CDR2 FQGNSA. The DNA of the CDR3 is TGTGCCAGCAGCTTAATGGGTGGTGCGGGTTCCTACGAGCAGTACTTC. Amino acid sequence: CASSLMGGAGSYEQYF.

The chain links TRBV4-2 to TRBJ2-1; TRBD2 is a possible D gene (6 bases). Per the germline V gene, CDR1 is LGHNA and CDR2 is YNFKEQ. CDR3 size: 17 residues. The germline V and J ends were trimmed by 4 bases and 3 bases, with 19 bases remaining between them. The CDR3: CASSPNRGSVVYNEQFF. DNA of the CDR3: TGTGCCAGCAGCCCGAACCGGGGGTCCGTCGTCTACAATGAGCAGTTCTTC.

The chain carries TRBV19 and TRBJ2-1, with D possibly being TRBD1 (6 bases). The ends were cut back, 3 bases at V and 3 bases at J, with 15 bases in the middle. Germline CDR1 is LNHDA and CDR2 is SQIVND (reference sequence). The CDR3 extends over 16 amino acids. Here the CDR3 reads CASSMLLGGSYNEQFF. The CDR3 DNA reads as TGTGCCAGTAGTATGCTGTTAGGGGGAAGCTACAATGAGCAGTTCTTC.

In DNA, the CDR3 is TGTGCCAGCAGCGCACCGGGACAGGGCCCAAATACGCAGTATTTT. Encoded protein: CASSAPGQGPNTQYF. The V gene is TRBV7-2, the J gene TRBJ2-3; 9 bases line up with TRBD1. Germline V gives CDR1 SGHTA, CDR2 FQGNSA. Trimming at V came to 5 bases and at J to 7 bases, leaving 10 bases not matched to a gene. This CDR3 spans 15 amino acids.

This clone appeared a few times. The chain couples TRBV9 to TRBJ1-1; 8 bases map to TRBD1. CDR1 and CDR2 from the germline V gene are SGDLS and YYNGEE. J was trimmed by 8 bases and V by 0 bases; bases with no gene match: 6. The CDR3 runs 14 residues. The CDR3 bases are TGTGCCAGCAGCGTAGCGGGGACAGGCGGAGAAGCTTTCTTT. It is translated as CASSVAGTGGEAFF.

The V and J genes are TRBV28 and TRBJ2-5; D perhaps matches TRBD1 (6 bases). CDR3 length: 14 residues. Germline V gene lookup returns CDR1 MDHEN and CDR2 SYDVKM. Between the trimmed V and J ends, which lost 3 bases and 4 bases, there was a span of 12 bases. CDR3 sequence: CASSFEQGLETQYF. Written as DNA, the CDR3 is TGTGCCAGCAGTTTTGAACAGGGATTAGAGACCCAGTACTTC.

This clone was picked up one time. The rearrangement uses TRBV6-5 and TRBJ1-4; possibly TRBD1 for D (5 bases). The V gene's germline CDR1 is MNHEY and CDR2 SVGAGI. The CDR3 length is 15 residues. Between the trimmed V and J ends, which lost 5 bases and 7 bases, there was a span of 17 bases. The CDR3 region is CASSRTGGGGEKLFF. The CDR3 nucleotides are TGTGCCAGCAGTCGCACGGGGGGGGGAGGTGAAAAACTGTTTTTT.

V usage is TRBV7-9 and J usage is TRBJ1-2; unclear D gene. Germline V CDR1 and CDR2: SEHNR, FQNEAQ (reference sequence). Between the trimmed V and J ends, which lost 2 bases and 8 bases, there was a span of 12 bases. CDR3 size: 13 residues. CDR3 sequence reads: CASSLSRAFGYTF. DNA of the CDR3: TGTGCCAGCAGCTTATCCCGTGCGTTCGGCTACACCTTC.

The rearrangement uses TRBV11-1 and TRBJ1-1, with D tentatively TRBD1 (6 bases). Per the germline V gene, CDR1 is SGHAT and CDR2 is FQDESV (reference sequence). This CDR3 is 13 amino acids long. Trimming pared 5 bases from V and 3 bases from J, leaving 10 bases between. CDR3 in amino acids: CASSTRQDTEAFF. The DNA of the CDR3 is TGTGCCAGCAGCACCCGACAGGACACTGAAGCTTTCTTT.

This chain links TRBV28 with TRBJ2-5; 11 nucleotides line up with TRBD1. Germline V gene data show CDR1 as MDHEN and CDR2 as SYDVKM. The V and J ends lost 1 base and 2 bases, in that order; junction bases with no gene match: 3. There are 16 residues in the CDR3. The CDR3 bases are TGTGCCAGCAGTTTATCGGGACAGGGGGTTCAAGAGACCCAGTACTTC. Amino acids: CASSLSGQGVQETQYF.

This rearrangement joins TRBV5-6 to TRBJ1-2, with TRBD1 matching over 8 bases. V shed 0 bases, J shed 5 bases, and the junction held 9 bases outside the gene matches. This CDR3 contains 16 residues. Germline V CDR1 and CDR2: SGHDT, YYEEEE. This chain's CDR3 is CASSLVGRDRSYGYTF. The CDR3 bases are TGTGCCAGCAGCTTGGTCGGTCGGGACAGGAGTTATGGCTACACCTTC.

CDR3 sequence: CATLFSRTPGNTIYF. CDR3 bases: TGTGCCACCCTGTTCTCAAGAACTCCTGGAAACACCATATATTTT. V gene TRBV6-5 combines with J gene TRBJ1-3; D remains ambiguous. The CDR3 is 15 residues long. The ends were cut back, 10 bases at V and 2 bases at J, with 18 bases in the middle. Germline V gives CDR1 MNHEY, CDR2 SVGAGI.